The T cell receptor (beta chain) described here comes from a study of regulatory T cells in long-lasting Graves disease. Through Arm-PCR of CDR3 regions and iRepertoire HTBI primers, TCR beta libraries were built. One entry per CDR3 protein results from TCRdb running MiXCR on the multiplex PCR reads. The data show around 400,000 distinct CDR3 sequences, around 24% seen once. Study-level findings and limits: New patients shared 950 to 1,000 public clonotypes, fewer than the 2,741 shared by persistent patients. Lower TCR diversity characterized persistent Graves' patients relative to newly diagnosed patients.

The V gene's germline CDR1 is ENHRY and CDR2 SYGVKD. The trim removed 3 bases at V and 5 bases at J, leaving 10 bases unmatched. The CDR3 spans 17 residues. A word on this clonotype: No antigen is known for it.

Sample time point: persistent/refractory GD, antithyroid drugs over 5 years with positive TRAb. Following extraction of RNA from PBMCs, that RNA was used to make the TCR library. Here the sequenced sample was peripheral blood mononuclear cells (PBMCs), taken when the disease was refractory, from a patient treated with antithyroid drugs. This chain joins TRBV10-3 and TRBJ2-7, with 13 positions matching TRBD2. This sequence was found in a female donor with Graves disease. The CDR3 DNA reads as TGTGCCATCAGTGACCCACAGGGACTAGCGGGACAGGACGAGCAGTACTTC. It specifies CAISDPQGLAGQDEQYF.